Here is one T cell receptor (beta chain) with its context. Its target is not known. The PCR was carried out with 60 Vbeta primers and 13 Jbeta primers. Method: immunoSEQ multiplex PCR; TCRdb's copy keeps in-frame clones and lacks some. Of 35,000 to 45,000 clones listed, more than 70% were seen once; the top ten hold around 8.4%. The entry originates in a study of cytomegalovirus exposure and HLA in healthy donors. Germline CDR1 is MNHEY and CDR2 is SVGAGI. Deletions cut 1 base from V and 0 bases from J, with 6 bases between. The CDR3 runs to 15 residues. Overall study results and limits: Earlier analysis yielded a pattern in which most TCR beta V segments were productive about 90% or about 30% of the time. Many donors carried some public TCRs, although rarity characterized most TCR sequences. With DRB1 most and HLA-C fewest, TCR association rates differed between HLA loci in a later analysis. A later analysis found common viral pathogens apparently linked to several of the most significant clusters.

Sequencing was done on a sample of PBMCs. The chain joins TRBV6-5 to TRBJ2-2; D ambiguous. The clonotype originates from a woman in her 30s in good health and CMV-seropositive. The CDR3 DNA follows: TGTGCCAGCAGTTACTGGCAGGCGAACACCGGGGAGCTGTTTTTT. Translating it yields CASSYWQANTGELFF.